This T cell receptor (beta chain) emerged from a study of beta chain features in type 1 diabetes. The CDR3 loop spans 14 amino acids. V gave up 4 bases and J gave up 7 bases, with 17 bases separating them. In germline, CDR1 is SGHTA, CDR2 FQGTGA. Study-wide findings and caveats: TCRB rearrangement may or may not be influenced by HLA type; here this remained unresolved. A moderate, significant TCRB CDR3 shortening appeared in type 1 diabetes across four CD4+ subsets. Patients and controls would be equally affected if PCR favored shorter templates.

This clone was seen only a few times. The antigen is undetermined. As every portion of the isolated RNA was reverse transcribed, the sequencing read expressed TCRB transcripts. The table came from immunoSEQ multiplex PCR; TCRdb's copy has only in-frame clones and leaves some out. This sample yields around 430,000 clones, of which around 30% are seen a single time; roughly 0.066% belongs to the top ten. The sample taken for sequencing was naive CD4+ T cells from blood. The chain joins TRBV7-3 to TRBJ2-7, with D perhaps being TRBD1 or TRBD2 (5 bases each). The TCR sequence derives from a man between 18 and 29 years old in good health. For the CDR3, the DNA is TGTGCCAGCAGCTCCGGGACCCCACTCGTTGAGCAGTACTTC. This codes for CASSSGTPLVEQYF.